Given below is one TCR beta chain in context. Its matching antigen is unknown. Unmatched junction bases numbered 4, after V lost 5 bases and J lost 6 bases. This CDR3 is built from 13 residues. Germline CDR1 reads SGHTA; CDR2 reads FQGNSA. These data come from a study of CD8 T cells in Susac syndrome. Study outcomes and limitations: That the number of individuals in its TCR sequencing and HLA analysis was relatively small was acknowledged by the study.

With random hexamers, reverse transcription was performed on roughly 0.45 to 1 ug of RNA. Amplification of TCR beta CDR3 was carried out by immunoSEQ multiplex PCR, which covered 54 Vbeta and 13 Jbeta segments. TCRdb redid the calling of the immunoSEQ multiplex PCR reads with MiXCR, one entry per CDR3 protein. Of roughly 50,000 distinct CDR3 sequences in the sample, 85% to 95% are singletons; the top ten hold roughly 0.4%. Both CD4+ and CD8+ T cells were negatively isolated, and TEMRA cells underwent FACS enrichment. Sequencing was performed on CD8+ T cells from PBMCs. The sequence came from a human donor in good health. The chain carries TRBV7-2 and TRBJ2-1; 7 bases are shared with TRBD2. CDR3 sequence reads: CASSPLAFNEQFF. The CDR3 coding sequence is TGTGCCAGCAGCCCACTAGCGTTCAATGAGCAGTTCTTC. Full variable domain (rest looked up from reference TRBV7-2 and TRBJ2-1): GAGVSQSPSNKVTEKGKDVELRCDPISGHTALYWYRQSLGQGLEFLIYFQGNSAPDKSGLPSDRFSAERTGGSVSTLTIQRTQQEDSAVYLCASSPLAFNEQFFGPGTRLTVL.